The 10 T cell receptor beta chains given below trace back to one sample, sequenced in a study of shared clonotypes between healthy human individuals. Method: immunoSEQ multiplex PCR; TCRdb's copy keeps in-frame clones and lacks some. Of around 1.1 million clones in the sample, approximately 80% were seen once. The sample consisted of memory CD4+ T cells from PBMCs. Subset defined: CD45RA-negative fraction. Receptors were obtained from a man aged 18 to 30 in good health. Some clones in this sample may be carry-over from other donors' samples.

The chain combines TRBV10-3 with TRBJ1-5; a possible D gene is TRBD1 (6 bases). In germline, CDR1 is ENHRY, CDR2 SYGVKD. Trimming cost V 7 bases and J 7 bases, with 17 bases left between them. This CDR3 is 14 amino acids long. CDR3 coding DNA: TGTGCCATCACCTCAGGGGCGGAAGGCCAGCCCCAGCATTTT. Translated: CAITSGAEGQPQHF.

In its sample, this clone was seen once. The chain recombines TRBV28 with TRBJ1-5; D is possibly TRBD1 (5 bases). Germline loops: CDR1 MDHEN, CDR2 SYDVKM. Trimming removed 6 bases from V and 11 bases from J, with 23 bases in between. The CDR3 is 15 residues long. The CDR3 spells CASSQPGPRGKAQHF. The DNA for the CDR3 is TGTGCCAGCAGCCAGCCGGGACCGAGGGGTAAGGCCCAGCATTTT.

Notes on this clone: This same CDR3 is encoded by further DNA sequences in the sample. V gene TRBV7-2 combines with J gene TRBJ2-7; possible D gene TRBD1, 6 bases. The CDR3 has 15 residues. Germline CDR1 reads SGHTA; CDR2 reads FQGNSA. Trimming cost V 1 base and J 6 bases, with 16 bases left between them. CDR3 loop: CASSLGPRGKGEQYF. The CDR3 nucleotides read TGTGCCAGCAGCTTAGGGCCGAGGGGGAAGGGCGAGCAGTACTTC.

The V call is TRBV4-3, the J call TRBJ2-4; D call uncertain. The CDR3 loop spans 14 amino acids. V lost 4 bases, J lost 9 bases, and 16 bases lay in between. Germline values: CDR1 LGHNA, CDR2 YSLEER. CDR3 nucleotides: TGCGCCAGCAGCCTACAGCGTGATACCGGCATTCAGTACTTC. As protein: CASSLQRDTGIQYF.

The V and J genes are TRBV7-8 and TRBJ2-7, with D perhaps matching TRBD2 (6 bases). CDR1 and CDR2 (germline): SGHVS, FQNEAQ. The CDR3 length is 14 residues. Trimming left V 5 bases short and J 4 bases short, with 15 bases between. CDR3 amino acids: CASSQAGTDYEQYF. The CDR3 DNA is TGTGCCAGCAGCCAGGCGGGGACCGATTACGAGCAGTACTTC.

In DNA form, the CDR3 reads TGTGCCAGCAGCCGCAGGGACAGTGCCGGGGAGCTGTTTTTT. The encoded protein is CASSRRDSAGELFF. This rearrangement joins TRBV5-4 to TRBJ2-2, with TRBD1 matching 7 bases. Trimming cost V 4 bases and J 6 bases; bases outside gene matches: 6. The CDR3 extends over 14 amino acids. Germline values: CDR1 SGHNT, CDR2 YYREEE (reference sequence). Together with reference TRBV5-4 and TRBJ2-2, the CDR3 gives the full variable domain: ETGVTQSPTHLIKTRGQQVTLRCSSQSGHNTVSWYQQALGQGPQFIFQYYREEENGRGNFPPRFSGLQFPNYSSELNVNALELDDSALYLCASSRRDSAGELFFGEGSRLTVL.

This clone appeared a single time. V and J are TRBV11-2 and TRBJ1-2, with a tentative D call TRBD1 (5 bases). The CDR3 consists of 17 residues. Germline CDR1 SGHAT, CDR2 FQNNGV. V shed 1 base and J shed 8 bases, with 23 bases lying between them. The CDR3 protein is CASSLVGDRRRREGYTF. The DNA of the CDR3 is TGTGCCAGCAGCTTAGTAGGGGATAGGCGGCGCCGGGAGGGCTACACCTTC.

The V and J genes are TRBV30 and TRBJ2-5; 8 nucleotides align to TRBD2. The J call may be incorrect, as the DNA end agrees better with TRBJ2-7. Germline-derived CDR1 and CDR2 are GTSNPN and SVGIG (reference sequence). The CDR3 loop spans 14 amino acids. The CDR3 bases are TGTGCCTGGAGTAAAAAAGCGGGAGTGGGCGAGCAGTACTTC. Residues: CAWSKKAGVGEQYF.

V usage is TRBV5-6 and J usage is TRBJ2-2, with D possibly TRBD1 on 5 matching bases. Trimming shortened V by 5 bases and J by 2 bases, and 10 bases separated the two germline ends. The CDR3 runs 14 residues. The germline V gene has CDR1 SGHDT and CDR2 YYEEEE. DNA of the CDR3: TGTGCCAGCAGTTCCGACAGAAACACCGGGGAGCTGTTTTTT. It yields the protein CASSSDRNTGELFF.

This clone was picked up a small number of times. The V and J genes are TRBV19 and TRBJ1-1; D is unresolved. Trimming took off 8 bases at V and 5 bases at J, with 12 bases between the two ends. This CDR3 has 12 amino acids. CDR1 is LNHDA, CDR2 SQIVND, per germline (reference sequence). The CDR3 bases are TGTGCCAGTCGTTCCCGGGGAACTGAAGCTTTCTTT. Translated: CASRSRGTEAFF.